Each of the 27 T cell receptor beta chains below was sequenced from the same sample in a study of shared T cell receptors in the human thymus. Method: immunoSEQ multiplex PCR; TCRdb's copy keeps in-frame clones and lacks some. The sample lists hundreds of thousands of clones, around 89% seen once, with about 0.01% in the top ten. The same data also contributed to another study, on human thymus T cells.

Material for sequencing was thymocytes. These receptors were obtained from a boy in the first two years of life with a congenital heart defect.

The chain carries TRBV7-9 and TRBJ2-2; D unresolved. The length of the CDR3 is 15 residues. Per the germline V gene, CDR1 is SEHNR and CDR2 is FQNEAQ (reference sequence). The ends were cut back, 1 base at V and 5 bases at J, with 11 bases in the middle. CDR3 in amino acids: CASSLEEAGTGELFF. The CDR3 coding sequence is TGTGCCAGCAGCTTAGAGGAAGCCGGGACCGGGGAGCTGTTTTTT.

The chain carries TRBV7-9 and TRBJ2-1; 10 bases align to TRBD2. The CDR3 has 17 residues. Germline-derived CDR1 and CDR2 are SEHNR and FQNEAQ (reference sequence). V shed 5 bases and J 2 bases; nucleotides not matched to a gene: 9. CDR3 sequence (DNA): TGTGCCAGCAGCCAACTAGCGGGGAGGACTCCCTACAATGAGCAGTTCTTC. The encoded protein is CASSQLAGRTPYNEQFF. Using reference TRBV7-9 and TRBJ2-1 for the parts outside the CDR3, the full variable domain is DTGVSQNPRHKITKRGQNVTFRCDPISEHNRLYWYRQTLGQGPEFLTYFQNEAQLEKSRLLSDRFSAERPKGSFSTLEIQRTEQGDSAMYLCASSQLAGRTPYNEQFFGPGTRLTVL.

This chain connects TRBV5-6 to TRBJ2-1; no firm D call. Trimming removed 0 bases at V and 0 bases at J, with 10 bases between. From germline, CDR1 is SGHDT and CDR2 YYEEEE. The CDR3 has 16 amino acids. The CDR3 sequence: CASSLVRRNSYNEQFF. DNA for the CDR3: TGTGCCAGCAGCTTGGTGAGGCGGAACTCCTACAATGAGCAGTTCTTC.

The chain recombines TRBV18 with TRBJ1-5; unclear D gene. The germline CDR1 and CDR2 sequences are KGHSH and LQKENI. The CDR3 is 16 amino acids. Trimming shortened V by 1 base and J by 7 bases, and 17 bases separated the two germline ends. In DNA, the CDR3 is TGTGCCAGCTCACCACGAGTCGGGAGGGAAGGACAGCCCCAGCATTTT. It translates to CASSPRVGREGQPQHF. The entire variable domain, with the rest obtained from reference TRBV18 and TRBJ1-5, is as follows: NAGVMQNPRHLVRRRGQEARLRCSPMKGHSHVYWYRQLPEEGLKFMVYLQKENIIDESGMPKERFSAEFPKEGPSILRIQQVVRGDSAAYFCASSPRVGREGQPQHFGDGTRLSIL.

This chain links TRBV4-2 with TRBJ1-2; possibly TRBD1 for D (5 bases). Germline CDR1 reads LGHNA; CDR2 reads YNFKEQ. The length of the CDR3 is 12 residues. V dropped 3 bases and J dropped 7 bases, with 9 bases sitting between them. CDR3 residues: CASSHRDSGYTF. In nucleotides, the CDR3 is TGTGCCAGCAGCCACAGGGACTCTGGCTACACCTTC.

This chain connects TRBV4-2 to TRBJ2-3, with D uncertain. CDR1 and CDR2 (germline): LGHNA, YNFKEQ. This CDR3 contains 16 residues. V lost 4 bases and J lost 0, with 14 bases in between. CDR3 DNA sequence: TGTGCCAGCAGCCTTACTATGAAGACTAGCACAGATACGCAGTATTTT. It encodes CASSLTMKTSTDTQYF.

The chain recombines TRBV7-2 with TRBJ2-3; D is possibly TRBD2 (7 bases). The CDR3 is 19 amino acids. Trimming removed 2 bases from V and 1 base from J, with 22 bases in between. Looked up from germline, CDR1 is SGHTA and CDR2 is FQGNSA. Here the CDR3 reads CASSLFILGGGYGTDTQYF. The DNA for the CDR3 is TGTGCCAGCAGCTTATTTATCCTAGGGGGAGGGTATGGCACAGATACGCAGTATTTT.

This clone was detected once. The rearrangement uses TRBV19 and TRBJ2-7, with 7 positions matching TRBD1. This CDR3 is 15 amino acids long. Germline-derived CDR1 and CDR2 are LNHDA and SQIVND (reference sequence). V lost 3 bases and J lost 1; bases outside the gene matches: 6. The CDR3 nucleotides are TGTGCCAGTAGTATCGCGCCGGGACAGTCCTACGAGCAGTACTTC. Translated: CASSIAPGQSYEQYF.

The V and J genes are TRBV19 and TRBJ2-1, with 7 positions matching TRBD2. The CDR3 consists of 15 residues. J was trimmed by 3 bases and V by 5 bases; bases with no gene match: 7. In germline, CDR1 is LNHDA, CDR2 SQIVND (reference sequence). CDR3 amino acids: CASSGILANYNEQFF. In nucleotides, the CDR3 is TGTGCCAGTAGTGGGATACTAGCGAACTACAATGAGCAGTTCTTC.

The chain is built from TRBV4-3 and TRBJ2-1, with a tentative D call TRBD2 (6 bases). Trimming pared 0 bases from V and 7 bases from J, leaving 13 bases between. Looked up from germline, CDR1 is LGHNA and CDR2 is YSLEER. The CDR3 contains 15 residues. The chain's CDR3 is CASSQDLGSGNEQFF. The CDR3 DNA reads TGCGCCAGCAGCCAAGATCTTGGTAGCGGTAATGAGCAGTTCTTC.

The rearrangement links TRBV28 to TRBJ2-7; D possibly corresponds to TRBD1 (5 bases). Trimming shortened V by 2 bases and J by 1 base, and 18 bases separated the two germline ends. Germline V gives CDR1 MDHEN, CDR2 SYDVKM. The CDR3 spans 17 residues. DNA of the CDR3: TGTGCCAGCAGTTTAGGAAAAGACAGCTACCCTTCCTACGAGCAGTACTTC. Translation: CASSLGKDSYPSYEQYF.

The rearrangement joins TRBV4-3 to TRBJ2-7; 8 bases are a match to TRBD2. Germline CDR1 and CDR2: LGHNA and YSLEER. This CDR3 comprises 15 residues. V was pared by 3 bases and J by 5 bases, with 9 bases of the junction left unmatched. CDR3 residues: CASSHKAGVRNEQYF. CDR3 DNA: TGCGCCAGCAGCCACAAAGCGGGAGTTCGGAACGAGCAGTACTTC.

This chain links TRBV7-2 with TRBJ1-1; D may be TRBD1 (5 bases). V was shortened by 0 bases and J by 0 bases, with 11 bases between the two germline ends. The CDR3 consists of 16 residues. Germline loops: CDR1 SGHTA, CDR2 FQGNSA. CDR3 coding DNA: TGTGCCAGCAGCTTAGCGGAGGGGATCATGAACACTGAAGCTTTCTTT. The encoded protein is CASSLAEGIMNTEAFF.

The J gene is TRBJ2-2, the V gene TRBV4-3; D possibly corresponds to TRBD2 (6 bases). From germline, CDR1 is LGHNA and CDR2 YSLEER. The V end lost 0 bases, the J end lost 1 base, and 6 bases lay between the germline ends. The CDR3 has 15 amino acids. CDR3 in amino acids: CASSQEAGNTGELFF. DNA of the CDR3: TGCGCCAGCAGCCAAGAAGCGGGGAACACCGGGGAGCTGTTTTTT.

V is TRBV7-9 and J is TRBJ1-3, with D possibly TRBD1 on 6 matching bases. V lost 5 bases and J lost 1, with 9 bases in between. This CDR3 spans 14 amino acids. Germline V gives CDR1 SEHNR, CDR2 FQNEAQ (reference sequence). The CDR3 DNA reads TGTGCCAGCAGCGAGGGGGAGTCTGGAAACACCATATATTTT. Its translation: CASSEGESGNTIYF.

This chain connects TRBV5-1 to TRBJ2-7; 10 bases are shared with TRBD1. Germline trimming cut 4 bases from V and 5 bases from J; bases unmatched to any gene: 9. The CDR3 has 15 amino acids. Germline V gives CDR1 SGHRS, CDR2 YFSETQ. CDR3 sequence reads: CASSDTGTGADEQYF. For the CDR3, the DNA is TGCGCCAGCAGCGATACCGGGACAGGGGCCGACGAGCAGTACTTC.

The gene calls are TRBV6-5 and TRBJ1-2, with a tentative D call TRBD1 (6 bases). Germline V gives CDR1 MNHEY, CDR2 SVGAGI. V was trimmed by 6 bases and J by 6 bases, leaving 17 bases between them. This CDR3 is 14 amino acids long. The CDR3 spells CASSLTGYQDGYTF. CDR3 in DNA: TGTGCCAGCAGCCTAACAGGGTATCAGGATGGCTACACCTTC.

This chain links TRBV5-6 with TRBJ1-6, with TRBD1 as a possible D gene (5 bases). The CDR3 spans 12 residues. Deletions cut 4 bases from V and 9 bases from J, with 8 bases between. Germline V lookup: CDR1 SGHDT, CDR2 YYEEEE. The CDR3 reads CASSGRGSPLHF. CDR3 sequence (DNA): TGTGCCAGCAGCGGAAGGGGTTCACCCCTCCACTTT.

The chain combines TRBV21-1 with TRBJ1-5; no check of the table's D call, TRBD1, against the DNA was made. TRBV21-1 is a listed pseudogene. The CDR3 has 15 amino acids. This CDR3 is CASSLRVVSNQPQHF. CDR3 DNA sequence: TGTGCCAGCAGCCTCAGGGTGGTTAGCAATCAGCCCCAGCATTTT.

The chain is built from TRBV11-2 and TRBJ2-2; 7 nucleotides match TRBD1. The CDR3 loop spans 15 amino acids. V lost 2 bases, J lost 4 bases, and 4 bases stayed unmatched. Germline V CDR1 and CDR2: SGHAT, FQNNGV. The CDR3 DNA reads as TGTGCCAGCAGCTTAAAGGGGGCGAGCACCGGGGAGCTGTTTTTT. This sequence encodes CASSLKGASTGELFF.

The chain links TRBV9 to TRBJ2-1, with 8 positions matching TRBD1. This CDR3 contains 11 residues. CDR1 SGDLS and CDR2 YYNGEE come from the germline V gene. The J segment lost 9 bases and the V segment lost 6 bases, leaving 2 bases of the junction unmatched. CDR3 residues: CASKGTGEQFF. CDR3 bases: TGTGCCAGCAAGGGGACAGGTGAGCAGTTCTTC.

This chain connects TRBV2 to TRBJ1-2, with D possibly TRBD1 on 6 matching bases. The CDR3 totals 10 residues. Trimming left V 7 bases short and J 8 bases short, with 8 bases between. Germline CDR1 reads SNHLY; CDR2 reads FYNNEI. CDR3 DNA sequence: TGTGCCAGCACAGGGGACGGCTACACCTTC. Translated, it gives CASTGDGYTF.

The chain employs TRBV6-1 and TRBJ2-7; D uncertain. V was clipped by 0 bases and J by 3 bases, with 6 bases between them. CDR3 length: 13 residues. The germline gives CDR1 MNHNS, CDR2 SASEGT. The CDR3 protein is CASSEAFHYEQYF. Here the CDR3 DNA reads TGTGCCAGCAGTGAAGCTTTTCACTACGAGCAGTACTTC.

The chain combines TRBV4-2 with TRBJ2-7; 7 nucleotides match TRBD2. The CDR3 totals 16 residues. The V segment lost 0 bases and the J segment 2 bases; nucleotides outside the gene matches: 7. In germline, CDR1 is LGHNA, CDR2 YNFKEQ. For the CDR3, the DNA is TGTGCCAGCAGCCAAGATCTGCGGGAGTCCCCCTACGAGCAGTACTTC. This sequence encodes CASSQDLRESPYEQYF.

The chain employs TRBV27 and TRBJ1-2; 8 nucleotides match TRBD1. CDR1 and CDR2 (germline): MNHEY, SMNVEV (reference sequence). J gave up 5 bases and V 6 bases, and 5 bases lay outside the gene matches. CDR3 length: 13 amino acids. The DNA of the CDR3 is TGTGCCAGCAGGCAGGGGGCTGGGTATGGCTACACCTTC. Translation: CASRQGAGYGYTF.

The sample holds a few counts of this clone. The chain uses TRBV4-3 and TRBJ2-1; 7 nucleotides match TRBD2. This CDR3 spans 13 amino acids. Germline values: CDR1 LGHNA, CDR2 YSLEER. V shed 3 bases, J shed 5 bases, and the junction held 1 base outside the gene matches. CDR3 nucleotides: TGCGCCAGCAGCCAGGGGGGGGACAATGAGCAGTTCTTC. Encoded protein: CASSQGGDNEQFF.

The chain uses TRBV27 and TRBJ2-3, with 13 bases aligning to TRBD2. The CDR3 has 19 amino acids. Germline V gene lookup returns CDR1 MNHEY and CDR2 SMNVEV (reference sequence). J was trimmed by 3 bases and V by 2 bases; bases with no gene match: 11. The CDR3, as DNA: TGTGCCAGCAGTTTAGGGGGACTAGCGGGAACCTGGGGGACAGATACGCAGTATTTT. Protein product: CASSLGGLAGTWGTDTQYF.